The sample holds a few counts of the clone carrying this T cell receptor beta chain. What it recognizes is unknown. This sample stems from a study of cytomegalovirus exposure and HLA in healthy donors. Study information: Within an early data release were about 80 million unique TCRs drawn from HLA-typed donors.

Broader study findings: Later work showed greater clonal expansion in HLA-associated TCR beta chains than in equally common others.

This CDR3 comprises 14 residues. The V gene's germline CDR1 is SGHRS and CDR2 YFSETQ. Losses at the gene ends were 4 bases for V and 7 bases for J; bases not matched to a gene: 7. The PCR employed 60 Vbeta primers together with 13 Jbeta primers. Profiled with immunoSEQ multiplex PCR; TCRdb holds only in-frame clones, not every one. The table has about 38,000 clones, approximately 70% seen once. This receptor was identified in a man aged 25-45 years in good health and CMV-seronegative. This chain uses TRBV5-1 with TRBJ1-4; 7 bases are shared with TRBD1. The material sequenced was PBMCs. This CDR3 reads CASSVGTATEKLFF. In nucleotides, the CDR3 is TGCGCCAGCAGCGTCGGGACAGCAACTGAAAAACTGTTTTTT. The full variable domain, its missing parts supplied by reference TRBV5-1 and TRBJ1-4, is KAGVTQTPRYLIKTRGQQVTLSCSPISGHRSVSWYQQTPGQGLQFLFEYFSETQRNKGNFPGRFSGRQFSNSRSEMNVSTLELGDSALYLCASSVGTATEKLFFGSGTQLSVL.